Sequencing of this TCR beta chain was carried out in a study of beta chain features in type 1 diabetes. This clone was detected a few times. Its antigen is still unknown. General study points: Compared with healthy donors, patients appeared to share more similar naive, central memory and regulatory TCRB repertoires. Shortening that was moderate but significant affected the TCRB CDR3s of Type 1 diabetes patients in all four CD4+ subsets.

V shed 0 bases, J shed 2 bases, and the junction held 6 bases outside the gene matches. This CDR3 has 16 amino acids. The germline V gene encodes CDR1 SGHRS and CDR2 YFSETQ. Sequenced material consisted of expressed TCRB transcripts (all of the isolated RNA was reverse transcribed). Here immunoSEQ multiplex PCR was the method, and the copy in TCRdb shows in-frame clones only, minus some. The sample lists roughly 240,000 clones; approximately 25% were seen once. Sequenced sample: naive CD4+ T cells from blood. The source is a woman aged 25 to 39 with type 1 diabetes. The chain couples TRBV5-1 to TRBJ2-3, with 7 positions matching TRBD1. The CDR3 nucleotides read TGCGCCAGCAGCTTGGCCAGACAGGGAAACACAGATACGCAGTATTTT. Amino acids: CASSLARQGNTDTQYF.